This T cell receptor (beta chain) is from a study of post-analysis software for immune sequencing data. General study results and limits: TRBV5-6, TRBV5-1 and TRBV20-1 belonged to a set of roughly five TRBV segments that were more frequent in patients than controls.

A word on this clonotype: Its target is not known.

Incorporated into the TCR beta cDNA libraries were unique molecular identifiers, which served to reduce PCR and sequencing biases. T cells, roughly 0.95 to 10 million of them, yielded 500,000 or so cDNA molecules. TCRdb passed the PCR reads through MiXCR, listing each CDR3 protein once. The sample holds fewer than 900,000 distinct CDR3 sequences, approximately 44% seen once. V was trimmed by 0 bases and J by 6 bases, leaving 6 bases between them. Germline loops: CDR1 ENHRY, CDR2 SYGVKD. This CDR3 comprises 13 residues. The clonotype was recovered from a girl between 10 and 17 years old with multiple sclerosis. The chain uses TRBV10-3 and TRBJ2-1; maybe TRBD1 (5 bases). Sequenced input: blood. DNA for the CDR3: TGTGCCATCAGTGAGTCAGGGGTCAATGAGCAGTTCTTC. This codes for CAISESGVNEQFF.